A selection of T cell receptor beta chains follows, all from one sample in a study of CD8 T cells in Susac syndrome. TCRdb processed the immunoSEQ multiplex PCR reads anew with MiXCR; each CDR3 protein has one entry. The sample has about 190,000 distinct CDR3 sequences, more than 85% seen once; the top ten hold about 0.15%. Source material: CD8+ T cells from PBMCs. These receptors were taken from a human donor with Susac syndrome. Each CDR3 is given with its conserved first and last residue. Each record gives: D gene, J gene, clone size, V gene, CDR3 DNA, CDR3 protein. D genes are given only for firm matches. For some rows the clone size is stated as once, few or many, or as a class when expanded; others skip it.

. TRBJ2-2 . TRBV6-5 TGTGCCAGCAGTTACGGAACTTGGAACACCGGGGAGCTGTTTTTT CASSYGTWNTGELFF
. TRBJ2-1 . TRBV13 TGTGCCAGCAGTCAGACCAATGAGCAGTTCTTC CASSQTNEQFF
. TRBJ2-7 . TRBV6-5 TGTGCCAGCAGTCGGACGTTCGGCTACGAGCAGTACTTC CASSRTFGYEQYF
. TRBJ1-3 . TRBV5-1 TGCGCCAGCAGGTCCTCTGGAAACACCATATATTTT CASRSSGNTIYF
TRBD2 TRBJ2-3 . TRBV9 TGTGCCAGCAGCCAAAGTCTAGCGGGGCCAGGAGATACGCAGTATTTT CASSQSLAGPGDTQYF
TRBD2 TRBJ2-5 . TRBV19 TGTGCCAGTACCACACGGACTAGCGGGGGCTTGGAGACCCAGTACTTC CASTTRTSGGLETQYF
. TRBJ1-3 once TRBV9 TGTGCCAGCAGCGTAGGGGCCGGTGATGGAAACACCATATATTTT CASSVGAGDGNTIYF
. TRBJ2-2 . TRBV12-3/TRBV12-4 TGTGCCAGCAGATCGGAGGGGGCGCCCACCGGGGAGCTGTTTTTT CASRSEGAPTGELFF
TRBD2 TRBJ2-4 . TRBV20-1 TGCAGTGCTAGCTGGGGACTAGCGGGAACGGACATTCAGTACTTC CSASWGLAGTDIQYF
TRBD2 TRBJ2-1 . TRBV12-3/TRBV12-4 TGTGCCAGCAGGGGACTAGCGGCAGACAATGAGCAGTTCTTC CASRGLAADNEQFF
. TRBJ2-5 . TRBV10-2 TGCGCCAGCGAGAAGGGGTCGGGGGAAGAGACCCAGTACTTC CASEKGSGEETQYF
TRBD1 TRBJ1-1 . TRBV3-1 TGTGCCAGCAGCCAAGTGGGGACAGGGATGAACACTGAAGCTTTCTTT CASSQVGTGMNTEAFF